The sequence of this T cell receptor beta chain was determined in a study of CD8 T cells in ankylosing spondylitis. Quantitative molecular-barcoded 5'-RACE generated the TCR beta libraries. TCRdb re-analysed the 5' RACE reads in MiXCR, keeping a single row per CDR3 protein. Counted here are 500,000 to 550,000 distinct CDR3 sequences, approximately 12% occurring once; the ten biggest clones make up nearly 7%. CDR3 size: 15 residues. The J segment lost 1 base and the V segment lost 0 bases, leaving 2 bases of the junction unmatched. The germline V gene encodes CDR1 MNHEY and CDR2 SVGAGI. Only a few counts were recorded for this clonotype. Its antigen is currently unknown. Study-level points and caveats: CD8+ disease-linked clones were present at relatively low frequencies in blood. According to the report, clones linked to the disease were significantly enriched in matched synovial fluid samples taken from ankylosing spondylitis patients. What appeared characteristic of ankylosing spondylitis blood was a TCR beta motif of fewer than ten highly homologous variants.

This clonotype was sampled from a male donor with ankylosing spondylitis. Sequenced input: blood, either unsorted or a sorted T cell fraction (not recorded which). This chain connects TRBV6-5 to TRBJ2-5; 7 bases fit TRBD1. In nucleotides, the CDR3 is TGTGCCAGCAGTTACTCGGGGACAGTCCAAGAGACCCAGTACTTC. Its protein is CASSYSGTVQETQYF.